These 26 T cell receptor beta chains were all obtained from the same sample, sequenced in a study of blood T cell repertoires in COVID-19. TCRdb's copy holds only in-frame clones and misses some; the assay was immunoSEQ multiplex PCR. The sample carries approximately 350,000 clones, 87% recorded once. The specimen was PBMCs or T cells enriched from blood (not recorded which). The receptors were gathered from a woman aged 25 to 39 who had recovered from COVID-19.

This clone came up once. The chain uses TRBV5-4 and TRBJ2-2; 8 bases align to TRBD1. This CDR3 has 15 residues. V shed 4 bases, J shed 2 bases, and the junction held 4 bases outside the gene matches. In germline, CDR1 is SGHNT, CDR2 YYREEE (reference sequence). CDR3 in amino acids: CASSPGQVNTGELFF. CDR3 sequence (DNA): TGTGCCAGCAGCCCGGGACAGGTTAACACCGGGGAGCTGTTTTTT.

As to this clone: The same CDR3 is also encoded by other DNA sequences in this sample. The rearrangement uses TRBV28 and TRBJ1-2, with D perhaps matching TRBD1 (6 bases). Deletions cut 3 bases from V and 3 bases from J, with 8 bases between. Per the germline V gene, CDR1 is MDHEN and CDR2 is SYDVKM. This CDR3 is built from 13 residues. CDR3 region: CASSLNRDYGYTF. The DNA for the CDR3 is TGTGCCAGCAGTTTGAACAGGGACTATGGCTACACCTTC.

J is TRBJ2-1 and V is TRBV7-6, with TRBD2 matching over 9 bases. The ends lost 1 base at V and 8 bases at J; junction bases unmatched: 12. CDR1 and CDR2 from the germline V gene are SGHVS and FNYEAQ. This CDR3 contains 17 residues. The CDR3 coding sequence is TGTGCCAGCAGCTTAGGTCCATCGGCGGGGGGGGTTGATGAGCAGTTCTTC. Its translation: CASSLGPSAGGVDEQFF.

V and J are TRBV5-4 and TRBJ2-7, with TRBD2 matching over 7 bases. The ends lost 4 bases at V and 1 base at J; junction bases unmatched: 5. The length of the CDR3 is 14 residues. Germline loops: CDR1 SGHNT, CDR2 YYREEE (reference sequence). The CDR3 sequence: CASSPLGLSYEQYF. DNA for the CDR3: TGTGCCAGCAGCCCCTTGGGACTATCCTACGAGCAGTACTTC.

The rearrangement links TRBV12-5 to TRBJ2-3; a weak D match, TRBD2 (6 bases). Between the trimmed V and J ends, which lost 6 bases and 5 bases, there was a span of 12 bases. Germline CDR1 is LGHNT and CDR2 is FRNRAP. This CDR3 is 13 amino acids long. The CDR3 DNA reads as TGTGCTAGTGGCGACGGGGGTGGAGATACGCAGTATTTT. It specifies CASGDGGGDTQYF. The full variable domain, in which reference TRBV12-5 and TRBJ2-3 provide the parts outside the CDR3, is DARVTQTPRHKVTEMGQEVTMRCQPILGHNTVFWYRQTMMQGLELLAYFRNRAPLDDSGMPKDRFSAEMPDATLATLKIQPSEPRDSAVYFCASGDGGGDTQYFGPGTRLTVL.

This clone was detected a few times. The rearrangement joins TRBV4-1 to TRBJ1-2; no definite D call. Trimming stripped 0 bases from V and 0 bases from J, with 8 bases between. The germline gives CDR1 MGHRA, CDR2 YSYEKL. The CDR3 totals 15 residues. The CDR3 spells CASSQERVPNYGYTF. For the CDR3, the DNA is TGCGCCAGCAGCCAAGAACGGGTTCCTAACTATGGCTACACCTTC.

The CDR3 bases are TGTGCCAGCTCACCAATGGGAGGGGTTACATCTGAAGCTTTCTTT. It encodes CASSPMGGVTSEAFF. The genes are TRBV18 and TRBJ1-1; tentatively, D is TRBD1 (5 bases). From germline, CDR1 is KGHSH and CDR2 LQKENI. Trimming took 2 bases from V and 6 from J, leaving 16 bases between them. The CDR3 loop spans 15 amino acids.

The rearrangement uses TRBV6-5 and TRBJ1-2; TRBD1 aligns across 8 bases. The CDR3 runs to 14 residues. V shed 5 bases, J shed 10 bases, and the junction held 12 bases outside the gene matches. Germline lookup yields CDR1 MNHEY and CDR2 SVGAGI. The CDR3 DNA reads TGTGCCAGCAGTAACCCACCCGGACAGGGTGACTACACCTTC. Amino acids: CASSNPPGQGDYTF.

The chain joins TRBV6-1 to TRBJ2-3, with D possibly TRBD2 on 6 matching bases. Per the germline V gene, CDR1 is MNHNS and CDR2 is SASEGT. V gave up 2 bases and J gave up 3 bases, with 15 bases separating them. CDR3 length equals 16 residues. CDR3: CASSEWELGGTDTQYF. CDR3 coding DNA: TGTGCCAGCAGTGAATGGGAACTAGGAGGGACAGATACGCAGTATTTT.

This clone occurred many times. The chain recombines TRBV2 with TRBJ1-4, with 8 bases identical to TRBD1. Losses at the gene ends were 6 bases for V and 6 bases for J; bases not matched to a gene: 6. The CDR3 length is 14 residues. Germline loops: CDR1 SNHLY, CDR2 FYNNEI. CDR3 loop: CASSGATGDEKLFF. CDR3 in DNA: TGTGCCAGCAGCGGCGCGACAGGGGATGAAAAACTGTTTTTT.

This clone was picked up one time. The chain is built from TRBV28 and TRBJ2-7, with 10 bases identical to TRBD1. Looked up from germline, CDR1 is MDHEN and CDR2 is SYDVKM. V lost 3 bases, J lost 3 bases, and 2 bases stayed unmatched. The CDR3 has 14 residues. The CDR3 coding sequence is TGTGCCAGCAGTTTGGGACAGGGGATCTACGAGCAGTACTTC. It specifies CASSLGQGIYEQYF.

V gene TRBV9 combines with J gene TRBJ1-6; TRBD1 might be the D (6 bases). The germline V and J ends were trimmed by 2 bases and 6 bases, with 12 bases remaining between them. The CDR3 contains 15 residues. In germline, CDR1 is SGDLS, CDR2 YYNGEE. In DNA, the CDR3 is TGTGCCAGCAGCGTTAGTCAGGGGTTTAATTCACCCCTCCACTTT. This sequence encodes CASSVSQGFNSPLHF.

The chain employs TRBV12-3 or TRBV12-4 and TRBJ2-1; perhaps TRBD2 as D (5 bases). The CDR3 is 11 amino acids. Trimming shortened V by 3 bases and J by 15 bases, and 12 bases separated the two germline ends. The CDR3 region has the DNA TGTGCCAGCAGTTTGGGGAGCGTTCCGTTCTTC. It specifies CASSLGSVPFF.

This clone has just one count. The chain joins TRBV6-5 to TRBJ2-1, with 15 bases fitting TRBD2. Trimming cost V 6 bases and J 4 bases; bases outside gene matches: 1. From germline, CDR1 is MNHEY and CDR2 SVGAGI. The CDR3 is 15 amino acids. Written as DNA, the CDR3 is TGTGCCAGCAGGGGACTAGCGGGAGGTTACAATGAGCAGTTCTTC. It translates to CASRGLAGGYNEQFF.

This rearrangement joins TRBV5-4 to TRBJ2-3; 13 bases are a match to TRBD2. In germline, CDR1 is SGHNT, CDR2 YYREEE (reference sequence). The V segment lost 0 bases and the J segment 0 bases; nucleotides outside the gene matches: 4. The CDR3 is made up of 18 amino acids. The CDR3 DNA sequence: TGTGCCAGCAGCTTGGGGACTAGCGGGGGCCCTAGCACAGATACGCAGTATTTT. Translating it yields CASSLGTSGGPSTDTQYF. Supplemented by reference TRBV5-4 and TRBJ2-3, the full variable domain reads ETGVTQSPTHLIKTRGQQVTLRCSSQSGHNTVSWYQQALGQGPQFIFQYYREEENGRGNFPPRFSGLQFPNYSSELNVNALELDDSALYLCASSLGTSGGPSTDTQYFGPGTRLTVL.

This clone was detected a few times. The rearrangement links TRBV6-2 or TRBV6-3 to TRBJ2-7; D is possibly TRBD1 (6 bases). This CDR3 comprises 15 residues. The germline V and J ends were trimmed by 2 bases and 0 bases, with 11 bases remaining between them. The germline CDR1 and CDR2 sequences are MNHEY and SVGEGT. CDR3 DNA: TGTGCCAGCAGTTACCAGGGGTTCACCTCCTACGAGCAGTACTTC. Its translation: CASSYQGFTSYEQYF.

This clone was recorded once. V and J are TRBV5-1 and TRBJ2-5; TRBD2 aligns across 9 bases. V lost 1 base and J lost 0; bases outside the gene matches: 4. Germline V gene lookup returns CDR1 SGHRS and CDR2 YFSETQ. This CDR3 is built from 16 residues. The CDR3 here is CASSLLAGGNQETQYF. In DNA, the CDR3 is TGCGCCAGCAGCTTGTTGGCGGGGGGGAACCAAGAGACCCAGTACTTC.

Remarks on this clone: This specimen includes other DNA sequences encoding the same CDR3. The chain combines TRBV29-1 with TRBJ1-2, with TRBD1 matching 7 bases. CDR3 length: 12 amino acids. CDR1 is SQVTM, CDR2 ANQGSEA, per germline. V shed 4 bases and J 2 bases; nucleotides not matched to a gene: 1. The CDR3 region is CSVGGQNYGYTF. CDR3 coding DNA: TGCAGCGTTGGGGGACAGAACTATGGCTACACCTTC.

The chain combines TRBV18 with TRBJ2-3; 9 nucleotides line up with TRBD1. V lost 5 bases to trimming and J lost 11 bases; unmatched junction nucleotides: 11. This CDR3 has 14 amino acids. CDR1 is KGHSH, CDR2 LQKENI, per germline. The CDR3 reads CASSRDRASPGQYF. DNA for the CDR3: TGTGCCAGCTCAAGGGACAGGGCCTCCCCGGGGCAGTATTTT.

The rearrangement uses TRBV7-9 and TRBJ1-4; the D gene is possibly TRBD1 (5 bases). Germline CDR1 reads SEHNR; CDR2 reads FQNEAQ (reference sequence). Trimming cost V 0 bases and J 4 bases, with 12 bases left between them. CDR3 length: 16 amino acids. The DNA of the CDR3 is TGTGCCAGCAGCTTAGCAAGCGGGGGGAATAATGAAAAACTGTTTTTT. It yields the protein CASSLASGGNNEKLFF.

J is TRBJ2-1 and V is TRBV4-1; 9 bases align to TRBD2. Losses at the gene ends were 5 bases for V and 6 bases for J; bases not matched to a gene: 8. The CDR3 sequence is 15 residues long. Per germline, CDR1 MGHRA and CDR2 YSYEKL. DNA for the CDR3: TGCGCCAGCAGCTCGAGCGGGAGGCTGGTCAATGAGCAGTTCTTC. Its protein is CASSSSGRLVNEQFF.

The CDR3: CASSLGTRYEQYF. In DNA, the CDR3 is TGTGCCAGCAGCTTAGGGACACGCTACGAGCAGTACTTC. V usage is TRBV7-2 and J usage is TRBJ2-7, with a weak D call TRBD1 (5 bases). The CDR3 sequence is 13 residues long. V lost 1 base to trimming and J lost 3 bases, with 7 bases between them. CDR1 and CDR2 (germline): SGHTA, FQGNSA.

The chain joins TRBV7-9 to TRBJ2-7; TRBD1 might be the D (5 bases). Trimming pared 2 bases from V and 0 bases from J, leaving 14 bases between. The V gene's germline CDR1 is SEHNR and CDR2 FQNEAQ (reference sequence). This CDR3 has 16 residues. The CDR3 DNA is TGTGCCAGCAGCTTACCGCGAGACAGCAACTCCTACGAGCAGTACTTC. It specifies CASSLPRDSNSYEQYF. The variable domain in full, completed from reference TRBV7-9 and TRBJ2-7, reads DTGVSQNPRHKITKRGQNVTFRCDPISEHNRLYWYRQTLGQGPEFLTYFQNEAQLEKSRLLSDRFSAERPKGSFSTLEIQRTEQGDSAMYLCASSLPRDSNSYEQYFGPGTRLTVT.

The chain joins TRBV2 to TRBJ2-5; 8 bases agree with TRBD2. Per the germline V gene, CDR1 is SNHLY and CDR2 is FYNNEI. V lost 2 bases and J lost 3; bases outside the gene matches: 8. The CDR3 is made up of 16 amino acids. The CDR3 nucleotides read TGTGCCAGCAGTGAAATCCGCGGGGGGATTGAAGAGACCCAGTACTTC. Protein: CASSEIRGGIEETQYF.

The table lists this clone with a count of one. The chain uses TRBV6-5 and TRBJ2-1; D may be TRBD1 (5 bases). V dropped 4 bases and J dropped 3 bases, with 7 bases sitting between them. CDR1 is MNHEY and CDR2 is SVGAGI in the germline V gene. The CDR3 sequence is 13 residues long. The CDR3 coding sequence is TGTGCCAGCAGTTCAAGGGGCTACAATGAGCAGTTCTTC. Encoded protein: CASSSRGYNEQFF.

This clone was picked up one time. The DNA for the CDR3 is TGTGCCAGCAGGGGGGGCACTGAAGCTTTCTTT. As protein: CASRGGTEAFF. The chain couples TRBV2 to TRBJ1-1, with D possibly TRBD1 on 5 matching bases. The V gene's germline CDR1 is SNHLY and CDR2 FYNNEI. Trimming stripped 6 bases from V and 4 bases from J, with 6 bases between. The CDR3 is 11 amino acids.